The source of this TCR beta chain is a study of CD8 T cells in ankylosing spondylitis. Broader study findings: Blood of patients with ankylosing spondylitis appeared to be characterized by a TCR beta motif of about 8 highly homologous variants.

Quantitative 5'-RACE was performed with molecular barcodes, and it yielded the TCR beta libraries. TCRdb called the 5' RACE reads again in MiXCR, with one record for every CDR3 protein. Of about 360,000 distinct CDR3 sequences listed, 20% to 25% are singletons. To note about this clonotype: What it recognizes is unknown.

Germline V CDR1 and CDR2: WNHNN, SYGVQD (reference sequence). CDR3 length: 14 residues. Between the trimmed V and J ends, which lost 5 bases and 4 bases, there was a span of 14 bases. This TCR derives from a male donor with ankylosing spondylitis or in good health (not recorded which). Sequenced material: blood, either unsorted or a sorted T cell fraction (not recorded which). The gene calls are TRBV10-1 and TRBJ1-1; no firm D call. The CDR3 region is CASSLAPASTEAFF. DNA of the CDR3: TGCGCCAGCAGTTTGGCCCCGGCGAGCACTGAAGCTTTCTTT.